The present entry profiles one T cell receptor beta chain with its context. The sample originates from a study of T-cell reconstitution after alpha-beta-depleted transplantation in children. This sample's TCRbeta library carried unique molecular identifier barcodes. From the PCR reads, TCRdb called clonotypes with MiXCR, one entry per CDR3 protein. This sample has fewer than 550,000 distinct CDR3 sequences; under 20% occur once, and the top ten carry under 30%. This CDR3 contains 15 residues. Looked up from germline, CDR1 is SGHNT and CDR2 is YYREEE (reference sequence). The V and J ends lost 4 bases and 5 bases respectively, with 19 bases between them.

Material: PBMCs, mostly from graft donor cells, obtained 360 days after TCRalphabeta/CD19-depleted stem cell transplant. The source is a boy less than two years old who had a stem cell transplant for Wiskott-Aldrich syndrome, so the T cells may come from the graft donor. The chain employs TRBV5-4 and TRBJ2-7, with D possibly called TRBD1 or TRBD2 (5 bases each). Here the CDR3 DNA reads TGTGCCAGCAGCATGCTTGTGGACAAGAGGGACGAGCAGTACTTC. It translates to CASSMLVDKRDEQYF. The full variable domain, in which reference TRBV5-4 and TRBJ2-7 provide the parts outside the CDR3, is ETGVTQSPTHLIKTRGQQVTLRCSSQSGHNTVSWYQQALGQGPQFIFQYYREEENGRGNFPPRFSGLQFPNYSSELNVNALELDDSALYLCASSMLVDKRDEQYFGPGTRLTVT.